The 7 T cell receptor beta chains presented below share a single source sample, sequenced in a study of regulatory T cells in long-lasting Graves disease. Time point denoted: newly diagnosed GD, antithyroid drugs for less than 3 months. Preparation of the TCR library used RNA extracted from PBMCs. HTBI primers from iRepertoire and Arm-PCR of CDR3 regions yielded the TCR beta libraries. TCRdb processed the multiplex PCR reads anew with MiXCR; each CDR3 protein has one entry. Of around 400,000 distinct CDR3 sequences in the sample, about 14% were seen once. The sample here was peripheral blood mononuclear cells (PBMCs), taken at new diagnosis, from a patient treated with antithyroid drugs. All receptors come from a female donor with Graves disease.

This clonotype was picked up many times. This rearrangement joins TRBV10-3 to TRBJ2-3; 8 positions agree with TRBD1. Germline CDR1 reads ENHRY; CDR2 reads SYGVKD. Trimming cost V 7 bases and J 4 bases; bases outside gene matches: 7. The length of the CDR3 is 14 residues. This CDR3 reads CAITDRGSADTQYF. CDR3 DNA sequence: TGTGCCATCACCGACAGGGGTTCCGCAGATACGCAGTATTTT.

V and J are TRBV30 and TRBJ2-1; 10 positions agree with TRBD2. J was trimmed by 7 bases and V by 2 bases; bases with no gene match: 8. CDR1 and CDR2 (germline): GTSNPN, SVGIG (reference sequence). This CDR3 contains 15 residues. CDR3: CAWSNLAGVGNEQFF. The CDR3 DNA reads TGTGCCTGGAGTAACCTAGCGGGAGTCGGTAATGAGCAGTTCTTC.

Notes on this clonotype: A far larger clone is just one base off, so this is likely a read error. This chain uses TRBV20-1 with TRBJ2-1; weak D call: TRBD2 (6 bases). There are 14 residues in the CDR3. Per the germline V gene, CDR1 is DFQATT and CDR2 is SNEGSKA (reference sequence). V was pared by 1 base and J by 10 bases, with 17 bases between. CDR3 in amino acids: CSARVWGVTYEQFF. The CDR3 DNA sequence: TGCAGTGCTAGAGTATGGGGGGTAACCTACGAGCAGTTCTTC.

This clonotype has a single count. The chain uses TRBV7-9 and TRBJ2-7; the D is unclear. Per the germline V gene, CDR1 is SEHNR and CDR2 is FQNEAQ (reference sequence). Trimming cost V 1 base and J 7 bases, with 11 bases left between them. The CDR3 is 13 amino acids. The CDR3 here is CASSLVAAREQYF. The DNA for the CDR3 is TGTGCCAGCAGCTTAGTCGCGGCTAGGGAGCAGTACTTC.

This clonotype was recorded many times. The J gene is TRBJ1-5, the V gene TRBV7-2; the D is unclear. Germline CDR1 is SGHTA and CDR2 is FQGNSA. The V end was cut by 3 bases, the J end by 0 bases, with 9 bases between. The CDR3 has 15 residues. CDR3 coding DNA: TGTGCCAGCAGCTTGGTAATAATTAGCAATCAGCCCCAGCATTTT. Amino acid sequence: CASSLVIISNQPQHF.

This clonotype has a count of ten or more. V gene TRBV6-1 combines with J gene TRBJ1-5, with 8 nucleotides matching TRBD1. V lost 9 bases, J lost 7 bases, and 11 bases stayed unmatched. CDR3 length equals 14 residues. Germline V gives CDR1 MNHNS, CDR2 SASEGT. The CDR3 nucleotides are TGTGCCAGTAGACTCCCAGGGGGCTGGCAGCCCCAGCATTTT. Encoded protein: CASRLPGGWQPQHF.

This clonotype was seen many times. The chain joins TRBV4-1 to TRBJ2-7, with TRBD2 matching 8 bases. This CDR3 contains 15 residues. Germline loops: CDR1 MGHRA, CDR2 YSYEKL. Losses at the gene ends were 1 base for V and 5 bases for J; bases not matched to a gene: 7. The CDR3 sequence: CASSQGWTSTHEQYF. The CDR3 bases are TGCGCCAGCAGCCAAGGGTGGACTAGCACGCACGAGCAGTACTTC.